This T cell receptor beta chain originates from a study of CD8 T cells in Susac syndrome. This clonotype showed up just once. RNA in amounts of roughly 0.45 to 1 ug was reverse transcribed with random hexamers. TCRdb re-called the immunoSEQ multiplex PCR reads through MiXCR, storing one row per CDR3 protein. The sample has approximately 110,000 distinct CDR3 sequences, just over 90% seen once. Included as multiple sclerosis controls were treatment-naive patients who had stable or active relapsing-remitting disease. The source is a human donor with multiple sclerosis. The sample consisted of CD8+ T cells from PBMCs.

The CDR3 bases are TGTGCCAGCAGACCTCCGGGGGGCAGCAACACTGAAGCTTTCTTT. Translation gives CASRPPGGSNTEAFF. V and J are TRBV7-9 and TRBJ1-1; TRBD1 might be the D (6 bases). The length of the CDR3 is 15 residues. Germline lookup yields CDR1 SEHNR and CDR2 FQNEAQ (reference sequence). Trimming pared 6 bases from V and 2 bases from J, leaving 16 bases between.